This T cell receptor (beta chain) is from a study of metastatic and nonmetastatic thyroid tumors. Study-level information: Malignant thyroid and benign thyroid patients provided blood and tumor or nodule tissue whose repertoires were compared. Study outcomes and limitations: According to reports, the diversity of TCR beta was significantly higher in malignant thyroid tumors than in benign nodules, and this held in both blood and tumor samples.

The entire patient cohort was treatment-naive prior to thyroid surgery. The germline CDR1 and CDR2 sequences are GTSNPN and SVGIG (reference sequence). CDR3 length: 13 amino acids. Authors' methods: Using the CDR3 differences seen across clinicopathological groups, the authors built a distant-metastasis classifier for papillary thyroid cancer, which was meant to discriminate distant-metastatic patients. From the PCR reads, TCRdb re-called clones with MiXCR. TCRdb assigned the V and J calls; the authors' analysis was not used. Among about 30,000 clones listed, 25% were seen once. This clone was observed many times. Its matching antigen is unknown. A much larger clonotype is one base distant, so this may be a read error.

The TCR was taken from a female donor with papillary thyroid cancer or a benign thyroid nodule (not recorded which). Some clones in this sample may be carry-over from other donors' samples. The rearrangement links TRBV30 to TRBJ1-1, with D tentatively TRBD1 (5 bases). Input material: blood. CDR3 nucleotide sequence: TGTGCCTGGATACCCAGGGAGAACACTGAAGCTCTCTTT. It translates to CAWIPRENTEALF.